This T cell receptor (beta chain) was found in a study of CXCR3-negative and CXCR3-positive naive CD8 T cells. Whole-study results and caveats: Fresh PBMCs went into most assays, and CXCR3 expression partly declined after cryopreservation. Within a donor, both naive subsets shared TRBV-TRBJ usage, unlike memory cells.

For this clonotype: The target antigen is unknown.

5' RACE that incorporated UMI labels was used to prepare the TRB cDNA libraries. Following a re-call of the 5' RACE reads, TCRdb has one entry per CDR3 protein and lacks DNA. With approximately 41,000 distinct CDR3 sequences in the sample, the ten largest clones hold about 15%. The germline V gene has CDR1 LNHDA and CDR2 SQIVND (reference sequence). This CDR3 contains 14 residues. The origin of this receptor is a human donor in good health. Some clones in this sample may be carry-over from other donors' samples. The sample comprised memory CD8+ T cells from blood. The rearrangement uses TRBV19 and TRBJ2-7. The chain's CDR3 is CASSIGASNYEQYF. The full variable domain, in which reference TRBV19 and TRBJ2-7 provide the parts outside the CDR3, is DGGITQSPKYLFRKEGQNVTLSCEQNLNHDAMYWYRQDPGQGLRLIYYSQIVNDFQKGDIAEGYSVSREKKESFPLTVTSAQKNPTAFYLCASSIGASNYEQYFGPGTRLTVT.